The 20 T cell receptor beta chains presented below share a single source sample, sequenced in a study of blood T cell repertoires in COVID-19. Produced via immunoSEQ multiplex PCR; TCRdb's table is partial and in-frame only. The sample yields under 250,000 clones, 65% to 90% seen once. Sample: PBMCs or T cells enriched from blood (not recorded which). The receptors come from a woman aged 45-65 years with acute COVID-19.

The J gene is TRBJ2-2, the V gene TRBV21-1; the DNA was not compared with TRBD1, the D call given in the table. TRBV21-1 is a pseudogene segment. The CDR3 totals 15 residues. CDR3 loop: CASSKGPRVRGELFF. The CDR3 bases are TGTGCCAGCAGCAAAGGGCCCAGGGTTCGTGGGGAGCTGTTTTTT.

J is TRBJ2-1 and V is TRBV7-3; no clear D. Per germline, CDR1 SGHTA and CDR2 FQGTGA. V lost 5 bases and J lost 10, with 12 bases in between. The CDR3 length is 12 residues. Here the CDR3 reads CASSPPMGEQFF. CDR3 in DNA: TGTGCCAGCAGCCCGCCAATGGGCGAGCAGTTCTTC.

As DNA, the CDR3 is TGTGCCATCAGTGAGTCGACAGGGGGCGGCTACGAGCAGTACTTC. It encodes CAISESTGGGYEQYF. This chain connects TRBV10-3 to TRBJ2-7; 10 nucleotides line up with TRBD1. V was clipped by 0 bases and J by 3 bases; unmatched bases: 2. There are 15 residues in the CDR3. The V gene's germline CDR1 is ENHRY and CDR2 SYGVKD.

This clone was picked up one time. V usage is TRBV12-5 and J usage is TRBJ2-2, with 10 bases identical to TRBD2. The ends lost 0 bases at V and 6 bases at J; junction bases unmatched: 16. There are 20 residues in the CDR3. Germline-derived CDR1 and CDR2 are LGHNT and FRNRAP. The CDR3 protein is CASGLVKLGLAEIPAGELFF. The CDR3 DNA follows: TGTGCTAGTGGTTTGGTAAAATTAGGACTAGCGGAGATCCCGGCCGGGGAGCTGTTTTTT.

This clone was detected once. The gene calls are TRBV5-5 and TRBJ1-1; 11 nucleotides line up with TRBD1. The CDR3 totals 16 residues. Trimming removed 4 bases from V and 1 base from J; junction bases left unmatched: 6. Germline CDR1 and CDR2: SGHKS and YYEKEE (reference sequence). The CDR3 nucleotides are TGTGCCAGCAGCCTAAGGACAGGGGGCCGGAACACTGAAGCTTTCTTT. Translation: CASSLRTGGRNTEAFF.

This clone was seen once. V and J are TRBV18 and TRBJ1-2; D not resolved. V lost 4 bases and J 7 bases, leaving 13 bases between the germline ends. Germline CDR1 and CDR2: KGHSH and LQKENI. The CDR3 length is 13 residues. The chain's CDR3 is CASSLDTRRGYTF. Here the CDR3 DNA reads TGTGCCAGCTCACTTGACACCCGCCGTGGCTACACCTTC.

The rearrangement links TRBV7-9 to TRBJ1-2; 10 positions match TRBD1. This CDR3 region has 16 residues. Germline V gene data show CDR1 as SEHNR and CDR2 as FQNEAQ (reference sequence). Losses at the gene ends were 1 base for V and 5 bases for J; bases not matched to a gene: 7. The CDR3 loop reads CASSLGAGQGTYGYTF. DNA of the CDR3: TGTGCCAGCAGCTTAGGGGCGGGACAGGGGACTTATGGCTACACCTTC.

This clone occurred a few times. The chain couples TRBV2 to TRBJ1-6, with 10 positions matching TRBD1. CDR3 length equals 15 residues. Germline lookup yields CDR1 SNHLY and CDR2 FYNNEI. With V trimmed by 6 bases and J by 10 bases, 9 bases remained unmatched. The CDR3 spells CASSLGQGVWSPLHF. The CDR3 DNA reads TGTGCCAGCAGCCTAGGACAGGGGGTATGGTCACCCCTCCACTTT.

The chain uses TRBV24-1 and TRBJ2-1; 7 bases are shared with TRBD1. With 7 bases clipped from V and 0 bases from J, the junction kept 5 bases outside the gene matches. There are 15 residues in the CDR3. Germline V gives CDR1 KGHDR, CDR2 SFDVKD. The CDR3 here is CATSQGQSSYNEQFF. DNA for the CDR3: TGTGCCACCAGCCAGGGACAGAGCTCCTACAATGAGCAGTTCTTC.

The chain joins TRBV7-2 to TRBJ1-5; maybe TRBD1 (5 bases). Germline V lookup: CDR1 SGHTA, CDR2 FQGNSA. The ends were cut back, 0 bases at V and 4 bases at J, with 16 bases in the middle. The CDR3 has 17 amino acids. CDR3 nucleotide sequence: TGTGCCAGCAGCTTAGCGCAAAGGGGATTTGGTAATCAGCCCCAGCATTTT. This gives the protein CASSLAQRGFGNQPQHF.

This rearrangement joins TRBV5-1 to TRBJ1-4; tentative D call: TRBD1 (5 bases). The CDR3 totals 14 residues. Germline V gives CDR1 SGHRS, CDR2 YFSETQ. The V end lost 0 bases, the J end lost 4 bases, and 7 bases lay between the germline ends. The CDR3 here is CASSLGQSNEKLFF. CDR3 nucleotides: TGCGCCAGCAGCTTGGGACAGAGTAATGAAAAACTGTTTTTT.

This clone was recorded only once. Here the CDR3 reads CASSFSQTGFYGYTF. The CDR3 DNA is TGTGCCAGCAGTTTTTCCCAGACAGGGTTCTATGGCTACACCTTC. The rearrangement links TRBV27 to TRBJ1-2, with 7 bases identical to TRBD1. The CDR3 is 15 residues long. Germline V gene data show CDR1 as MNHEY and CDR2 as SMNVEV (reference sequence). With 3 bases clipped from V and 4 bases from J, the junction kept 8 bases outside the gene matches.

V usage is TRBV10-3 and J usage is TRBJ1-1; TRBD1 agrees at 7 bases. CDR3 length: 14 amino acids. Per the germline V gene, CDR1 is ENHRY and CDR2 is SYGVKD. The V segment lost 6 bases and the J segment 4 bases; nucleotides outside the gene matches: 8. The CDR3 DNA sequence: TGTGCCATCAGGGATGACAGGGTCGTCACTGAAGCTTTCTTT. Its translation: CAIRDDRVVTEAFF.

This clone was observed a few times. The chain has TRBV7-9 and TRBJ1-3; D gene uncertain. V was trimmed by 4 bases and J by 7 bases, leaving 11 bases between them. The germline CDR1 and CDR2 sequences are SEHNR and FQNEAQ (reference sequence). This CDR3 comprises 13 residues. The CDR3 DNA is TGTGCCAGCAGCTCGACCCCTAGTAACACCATATATTTT. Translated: CASSSTPSNTIYF.

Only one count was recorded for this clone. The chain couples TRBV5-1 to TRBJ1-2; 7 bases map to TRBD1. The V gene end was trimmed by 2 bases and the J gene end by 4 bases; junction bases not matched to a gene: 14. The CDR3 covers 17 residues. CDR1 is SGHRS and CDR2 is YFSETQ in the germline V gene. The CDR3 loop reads CASSLQSQAGGGYGYTF. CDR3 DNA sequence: TGCGCCAGCAGCTTACAGTCTCAGGCAGGGGGTGGCTATGGCTACACCTTC.

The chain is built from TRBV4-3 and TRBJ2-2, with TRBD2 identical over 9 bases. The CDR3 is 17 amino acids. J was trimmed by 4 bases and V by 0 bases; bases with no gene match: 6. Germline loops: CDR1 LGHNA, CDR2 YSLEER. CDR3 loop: CASSQDGASGVTGELFF. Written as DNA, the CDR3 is TGCGCCAGCAGCCAAGATGGGGCTAGCGGGGTCACCGGGGAGCTGTTTTTT.

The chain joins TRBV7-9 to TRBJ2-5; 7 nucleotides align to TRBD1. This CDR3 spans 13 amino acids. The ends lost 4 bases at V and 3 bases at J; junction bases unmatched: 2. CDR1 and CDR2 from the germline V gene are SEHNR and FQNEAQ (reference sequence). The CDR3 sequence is CASSSTGKETQYF. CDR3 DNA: TGTGCCAGCAGCTCGACAGGGAAAGAGACCCAGTACTTC.

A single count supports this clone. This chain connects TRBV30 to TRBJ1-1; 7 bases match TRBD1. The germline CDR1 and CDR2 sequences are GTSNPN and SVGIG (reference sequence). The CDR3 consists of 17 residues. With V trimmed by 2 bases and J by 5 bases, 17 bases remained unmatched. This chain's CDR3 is CAWSPPLPLPRGTEAFF. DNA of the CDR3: TGTGCCTGGAGTCCGCCCCTTCCACTTCCCAGGGGGACTGAAGCTTTCTTT.

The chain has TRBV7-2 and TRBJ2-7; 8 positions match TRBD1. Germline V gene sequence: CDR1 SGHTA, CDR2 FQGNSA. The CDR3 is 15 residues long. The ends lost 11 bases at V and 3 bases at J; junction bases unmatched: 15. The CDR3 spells CASSVRQGALYEQYF. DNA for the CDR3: TGTGCCTCGTCGGTTAGGCAGGGGGCCCTCTACGAGCAGTACTTC.

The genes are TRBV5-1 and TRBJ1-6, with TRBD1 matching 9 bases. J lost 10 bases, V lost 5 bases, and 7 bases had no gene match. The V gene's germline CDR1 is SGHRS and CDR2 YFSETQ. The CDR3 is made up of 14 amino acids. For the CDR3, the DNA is TGCGCCAGCAGTTTTGGACAGGGGAGCTCACCCCTCCACTTT. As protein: CASSFGQGSSPLHF.